One sample yielded the 16 T cell receptor beta chains listed below, sequenced in a study of PD-1 blockade in mismatch repair-deficient tumors. Data came from immunoSEQ multiplex PCR; TCRdb stores just in-frame clones and leaves some out. The sample includes 85,000 to 130,000 clones, over 65% of them seen just once. The sample was peripheral blood, taken roughly eight months after starting pembrolizumab. All receptors derive from an adult with mismatch repair-deficient cancer.

The rearrangement joins TRBV11-3 to TRBJ2-4; 12 nucleotides match TRBD2. This CDR3 is built from 20 residues. Germline lookup yields CDR1 SGHNT and CDR2 YENEEA. J gave up 1 base and V 5 bases, and 15 bases lay outside the gene matches. CDR3 region: CASSARLAGVAGTAKNIQYF. The CDR3, as DNA: TGTGCCAGCAGCGCGCGACTAGCGGGAGTGGCGGGAACGGCCAAAAACATTCAGTACTTC.

The gene calls are TRBV21-1 and TRBJ1-1; TRBD1 is taken as the D call from the table, unchecked against the DNA. TRBV21-1 is a known pseudogene. The CDR3 length is 15 residues. CDR3 in amino acids: CASSKYPGENTEAFF. In nucleotides, the CDR3 is TGTGCCAGCAGCAAATATCCAGGGGAGAACACTGAAGCTTTCTTT.

The V gene is TRBV9, the J gene TRBJ2-1; perhaps TRBD1 as D (5 bases). CDR1 and CDR2 (germline): SGDLS, YYNGEE. Between the trimmed V and J ends, which lost 2 bases and 4 bases, there was a span of 7 bases. This CDR3 contains 13 residues. CDR3 sequence reads: CASSVPGYNEQFF. The CDR3 nucleotides are TGTGCCAGCAGCGTCCCAGGGTACAATGAGCAGTTCTTC.

The chain recombines TRBV5-1 with TRBJ2-6; 8 bases map to TRBD1. The ends lost 3 bases at V and 2 bases at J; junction bases unmatched: 7. The CDR3 has 17 amino acids. Germline V gene lookup returns CDR1 SGHRS and CDR2 YFSETQ. In DNA form, the CDR3 reads TGCGCCAGCAGCTCCCTGACAGGGGCGACTGGGGCCAACGTCCTGACTTTC. Translation: CASSSLTGATGANVLTF.

The sample holds a few counts of this clone. The chain links TRBV7-2 to TRBJ2-7; TRBD2 matches at 8 bases. The CDR3 length is 11 residues. Unmatched junction bases numbered 5, after V lost 5 bases and J lost 11 bases. Germline V gene sequence: CDR1 SGHTA, CDR2 FQGNSA. CDR3 region: CASSPGLAKYF. The CDR3 DNA sequence: TGTGCCAGCAGCCCAGGACTAGCAAAGTACTTC.

The chain links TRBV5-4 to TRBJ2-1; TRBD2 matches 13 bases. The CDR3 loop spans 17 amino acids. Germline CDR1 reads SGHNT; CDR2 reads YYREEE (reference sequence). Unmatched junction bases numbered 9, after V lost 3 bases and J lost 6 bases. In DNA, the CDR3 is TGTGCCAGCAGCTCTCCGGGACTAGCGGGACCCGGCAATGAGCAGTTCTTC. Translating it yields CASSSPGLAGPGNEQFF.

The chain is built from TRBV27 and TRBJ2-7, with D maybe TRBD2 (6 bases). Looked up from germline, CDR1 is MNHEY and CDR2 is SMNVEV (reference sequence). Trimming cost V 3 bases and J 7 bases, with 13 bases left between them. The CDR3 totals 13 residues. DNA for the CDR3: TGTGCCAGCAGTTTTAGCGGTTCAGGAGAGCAGTACTTC. As protein: CASSFSGSGEQYF.

The chain joins TRBV9 to TRBJ1-2; D might be TRBD1 (6 bases). Germline CDR1 is SGDLS and CDR2 is YYNGEE. The ends were cut back, 4 bases at V and 13 bases at J, with 14 bases in the middle. The CDR3 is made up of 11 amino acids. The CDR3 is CASSLGGTFTF. CDR3 DNA sequence: TGTGCCAGCAGCCTAGGGGGAACTTTCACCTTC.

The genes are TRBV6-1 and TRBJ2-3; 9 bases match TRBD1. The CDR3 length is 15 residues. CDR1 is MNHNS and CDR2 is SASEGT in the germline V gene. J lost 5 bases, V lost 6 bases, and 9 bases had no gene match. For the CDR3, the DNA is TGTGCCAGCAGCCGGGGACAGGGTAATGGAGATACGCAGTATTTT. Translated: CASSRGQGNGDTQYF.

J is TRBJ1-1 and V is TRBV18, with unresolved D. V lost 5 bases to trimming and J lost 1 base, with 8 bases between them. Germline V gene sequence: CDR1 KGHSH, CDR2 LQKENI. The CDR3 length is 13 residues. CDR3 protein: CASSGVGNTEAFF. In DNA form, the CDR3 reads TGTGCCAGCTCAGGGGTCGGGAACACTGAAGCTTTCTTT.

The chain has TRBV6-6 and TRBJ2-7, with 9 bases identical to TRBD1. With 6 bases clipped from V and 2 bases from J, the junction kept 5 bases outside the gene matches. Germline V gene data show CDR1 as MNHNY and CDR2 as SVGAGI (reference sequence). The CDR3 loop spans 14 amino acids. CDR3 sequence (DNA): TGTGCCAGCAGCCAAAGGACAGGGGCCTACGAGCAGTACTTC. It codes for CASSQRTGAYEQYF.

The chain carries TRBV5-6 and TRBJ1-1, with 7 nucleotides matching TRBD1. V lost 0 bases and J lost 3; bases outside the gene matches: 5. The CDR3 extends over 15 amino acids. CDR1 is SGHDT, CDR2 YYEEEE, per germline. CDR3 in amino acids: CASSLVGGGDTEAFF. The CDR3, as DNA: TGTGCCAGCAGCTTGGTTGGAGGGGGCGACACTGAAGCTTTCTTT.

The rearrangement uses TRBV9 and TRBJ2-3; 7 positions agree with TRBD2. V lost 4 bases and J lost 0; bases outside the gene matches: 5. CDR1 is SGDLS and CDR2 is YYNGEE in the germline V gene. This CDR3 contains 15 residues. The CDR3 loop is CASSPMGGSTDTQYF. For the CDR3, the DNA is TGTGCCAGCAGCCCGATGGGGGGGAGCACAGATACGCAGTATTTT.

The chain recombines TRBV2 with TRBJ2-6; D is unresolved. Germline CDR1 SNHLY, CDR2 FYNNEI. V was cut by 6 bases and J by 1 base, with 13 bases left in between. The CDR3 contains 16 residues. The CDR3 spells CASSLWVLSGANVLTF. CDR3 DNA sequence: TGTGCCAGCAGCCTTTGGGTCCTATCTGGGGCCAACGTCCTGACTTTC. Supplemented by reference TRBV2 and TRBJ2-6, the full variable domain reads EPEVTQTPSHQVTQMGQEVILRCVPISNHLYFYWYRQILGQKVEFLVSFYNNEISEKSEIFDDQFSVERPDGSNFTLKIRSTKLEDSAMYFCASSLWVLSGANVLTFGAGSRLTVL.

V usage is TRBV19 and J usage is TRBJ1-1; D unclear. The CDR3 is 14 amino acids. The ends were cut back, 5 bases at V and 0 bases at J, with 10 bases in the middle. Germline V gene data show CDR1 as LNHDA and CDR2 as SQIVND (reference sequence). The CDR3 loop reads CASSVDGLNTEAFF. The CDR3 DNA reads TGTGCCAGTAGTGTCGACGGACTGAACACTGAAGCTTTCTTT.

This rearrangement joins TRBV6-4 to TRBJ2-1; TRBD2 agrees at 15 bases. The CDR3 sequence is 15 residues long. Unmatched junction bases numbered 3, after V lost 5 bases and J lost 7 bases. Per germline, CDR1 MRHNA and CDR2 SNTAGT. The CDR3 coding sequence is TGTGCCAGCAGTCGGACTAGCGGGAGGGGGAATGAGCAGTTCTTC. Translated, it gives CASSRTSGRGNEQFF.